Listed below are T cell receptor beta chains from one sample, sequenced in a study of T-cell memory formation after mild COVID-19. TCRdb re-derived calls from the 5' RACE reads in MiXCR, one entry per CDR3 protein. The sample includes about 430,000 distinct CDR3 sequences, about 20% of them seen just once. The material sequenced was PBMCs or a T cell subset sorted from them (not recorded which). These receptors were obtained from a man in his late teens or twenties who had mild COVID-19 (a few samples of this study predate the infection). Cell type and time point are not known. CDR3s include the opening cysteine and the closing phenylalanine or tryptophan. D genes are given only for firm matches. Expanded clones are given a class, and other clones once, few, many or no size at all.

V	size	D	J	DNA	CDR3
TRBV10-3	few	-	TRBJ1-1	TGTGCCATCAGGGACCTCCAAGGATGGTTCACTGAAGCTTTCTTT	CAIRDLQGWFTEAFF
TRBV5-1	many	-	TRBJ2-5	TGCGCCAGCAGCTTGAGCCGGGCCACCAAAGAGACCCAGTACTTC	CASSLSRATKETQYF
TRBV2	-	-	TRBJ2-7	TGTGCCAGCAGTGAACTTCAACGCCGGTACTTC	CASSELQRRYF
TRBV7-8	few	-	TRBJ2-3	TGTGCCAGCAGCTTAAACTCTGGAGATTCCACAGATACGCAGTATTTT	CASSLNSGDSTDTQYF
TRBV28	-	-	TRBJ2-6	TGTGCCAGCAGTCCGCAGGGCCCCTCTGGGGCCAACGTCCTGACTTTC	CASSPQGPSGANVLTF
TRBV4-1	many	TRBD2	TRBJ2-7	TGCGCCAGCACCTTGGCGGGGGATTCCTCCTACGAGCAGTACTTC	CASTLAGDSSYEQYF
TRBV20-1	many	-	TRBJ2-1	TGCAGTGCTAGAGGCGGGCCCCAGTACAATGAGCAGTTCTTC	CSARGGPQYNEQFF
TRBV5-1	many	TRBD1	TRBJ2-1	TGCGCCAGCAGCTTAGGGGGCCATGAGCAGTTCTTC	CASSLGGHEQFF
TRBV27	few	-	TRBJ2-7	TGTGCCAGCGGGTACTGGCGGGCTGACTCCTACGAGCAGTACTTC	CASGYWRADSYEQYF
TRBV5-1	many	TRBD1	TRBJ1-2	TGCGCCAGCAGCTTGGGGGACAGTCGAAACTATGGCTACACCTTC	CASSLGDSRNYGYTF
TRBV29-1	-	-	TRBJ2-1	TGCAGCGTTGTAGGGGGGGGAGACCCAAGCTCCTACAATGAGCAGTTCTTC	CSVVGGGDPSSYNEQFF
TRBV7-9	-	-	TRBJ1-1	TGTGCCAGCAGCTTAGGGATTACCATGAACACTGAAGCTTTCTTT	CASSLGITMNTEAFF
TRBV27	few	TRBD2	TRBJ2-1	TGTGCCAGCAGTTTTATAAGCGGGGTTAATACCTACAATGAGCAGTTCTTC	CASSFISGVNTYNEQFF
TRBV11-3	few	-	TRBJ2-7	TGTGCCAGCAGCTTAGGGGACGGCCCAACCTACGAGCAGTACTTC	CASSLGDGPTYEQYF
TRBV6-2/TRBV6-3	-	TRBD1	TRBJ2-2	TGTGCCAGCAGTTACCCAGGGACAGGGGGGTCCGGGGAGCTGTTTTTT	CASSYPGTGGSGELFF
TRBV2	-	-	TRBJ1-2	TGTGCCAGCAGTGAACGGGAGTACTATGGCTACACCTTC	CASSEREYYGYTF
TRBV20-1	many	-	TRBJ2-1	TGCAGTGCTGGAGGGGGGGGCCCTCAGTTCTTC	CSAGGGGPQFF
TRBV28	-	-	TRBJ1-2	TGTGCCAGCAGGCCTGCCGGGGTTTACTATGGCTACACCTTC	CASRPAGVYYGYTF
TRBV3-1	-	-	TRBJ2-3	TGTGCCAGCAGCCAAGAGCCCCAAGCGAGCACAGATACGCAGTATTTT	CASSQEPQASTDTQYF
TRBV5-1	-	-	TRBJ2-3	TGCGCCAGCAGCTTGGGCGAGGCCACAGATACGCAGTATTTT	CASSLGEATDTQYF
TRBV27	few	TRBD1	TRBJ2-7	TGTGCCAGCAGTGCACGGACAGGGTCCTACGAGCAGTACTTC	CASSARTGSYEQYF
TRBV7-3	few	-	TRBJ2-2	TGTGCCAGCAGCTTGACCGGGACTCCTGTCACCGGGGAGCTGTTTTTT	CASSLTGTPVTGELFF
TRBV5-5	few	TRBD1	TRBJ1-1	TGTGCCAGCAGCTTTTTCCAGGGGGCCCCGAACACTGAAGCTTTCTTT	CASSFFQGAPNTEAFF
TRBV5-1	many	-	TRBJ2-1	TGCGCCAGCAGCTCCGCGACAGGAGGCTCCTACAATGAGCAGTTCTTC	CASSSATGGSYNEQFF
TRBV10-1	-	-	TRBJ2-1	TGCGCCAGCAGTGAGTTGAAGGATGAGCAGTTCTTC	CASSELKDEQFF
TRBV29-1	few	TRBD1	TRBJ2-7	TGCAGCGCCTTGACAGGGGGCGCGTACGAGCAGTACTTC	CSALTGGAYEQYF
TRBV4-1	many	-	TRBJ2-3	TGCGCCACCCGAATTGGGGCCTCGACAGATACGCAGTATTTT	CATRIGASTDTQYF
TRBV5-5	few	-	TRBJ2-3	TGTGCCAGCAGCTTGGCTGGGGGCTCAAGCACAGATACGCAGTATTTT	CASSLAGGSSTDTQYF
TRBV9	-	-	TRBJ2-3	TGTGCCAGCAGCCCGAGTAGTGTGGTCCTCGTAAAAAACACAGATACGCAGTATTTT	CASSPSSVVLVKNTDTQYF